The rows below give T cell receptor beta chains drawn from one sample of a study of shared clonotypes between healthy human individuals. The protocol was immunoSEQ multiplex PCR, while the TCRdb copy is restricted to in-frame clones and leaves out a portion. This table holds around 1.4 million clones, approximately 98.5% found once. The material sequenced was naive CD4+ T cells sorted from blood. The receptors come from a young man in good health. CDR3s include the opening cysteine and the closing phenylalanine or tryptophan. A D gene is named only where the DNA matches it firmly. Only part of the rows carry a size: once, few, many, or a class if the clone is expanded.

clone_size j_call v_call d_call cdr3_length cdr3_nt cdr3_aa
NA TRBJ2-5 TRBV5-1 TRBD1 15 TGCGCCAGCAGCTGGGACAGGGGCGACCAAGAGACCCAGTACTTC CASSWDRGDQETQYF
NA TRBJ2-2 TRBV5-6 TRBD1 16 TGTGCCAGCAGCCCGGTCGACAGGGCGAACACCGGGGAGCTGTTTTTT CASSPVDRANTGELFF
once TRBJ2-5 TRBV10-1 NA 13 TGCGCCAGCAGTGATAGGGGGGAAGAGACCCAGTACTTC CASSDRGEETQYF
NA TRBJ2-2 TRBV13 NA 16 TGTGCCAGCAGCTTAACTAGAGCCCTAACTAGGGGGGAGCTGTTTTTT CASSLTRALTRGELFF
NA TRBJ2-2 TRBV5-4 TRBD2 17 TGTGCCAGCAGCCTACCCGGACTAGCGGGAGATCCCGGGGAGCTGTTTTTT CASSLPGLAGDPGELFF
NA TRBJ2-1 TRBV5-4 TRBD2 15 TGTGCCAGCAGCTTGTCCACTAGCGGGAGTGATGAGCAGTTCTTC CASSLSTSGSDEQFF
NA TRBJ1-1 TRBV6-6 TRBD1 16 TGTGCCAGCAGTTACGCCCCACAGGGGGGGAACACTGAAGCTTTCTTT CASSYAPQGGNTEAFF
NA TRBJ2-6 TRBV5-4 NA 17 TGTGCCAGCAGCTCGCACAGGGAGAGCTCTGGGGCCAACGTCCTGACTTTC CASSSHRESSGANVLTF
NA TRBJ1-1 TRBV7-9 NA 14 TGTGCCAGCAGCTTAGATCAGGGGTTGTCTGAAGCTTTCTTT CASSLDQGLSEAFF
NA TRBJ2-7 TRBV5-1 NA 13 TGCGCCAGCAGCTTGGTCGGACACTACGAGCAGTACTTC CASSLVGHYEQYF
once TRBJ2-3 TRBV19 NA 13 TGTGCCAGTAGTATTAGGGGCACAGATACGCAGTATTTT CASSIRGTDTQYF
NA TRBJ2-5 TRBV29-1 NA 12 TGCAGCGTTGTACTAGCCCAAGAGACCCAGTACTTC CSVVLAQETQYF
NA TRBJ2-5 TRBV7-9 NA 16 TGTGCCAGCAGCTCAATGATCCTAGCAGCCCAAGAGACCCAGTACTTC CASSSMILAAQETQYF
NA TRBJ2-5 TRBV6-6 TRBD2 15 TGTGCCAGCAGCCAAAGGACTAGCGGTCAAGAGACCCAGTACTTC CASSQRTSGQETQYF
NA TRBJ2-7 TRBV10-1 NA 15 TGCGCCACCCCAACTCGGGACTCCTTCTACTACGAGCAGTACTTC CATPTRDSFYYEQYF
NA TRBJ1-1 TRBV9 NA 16 TGTGCCAGCAGCGTAGCTTCCGGGATCTCAAACACTGAAGCTTTCTTT CASSVASGISNTEAFF
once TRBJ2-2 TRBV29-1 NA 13 TGCAGCGTTTGGCAGACAAACACCGGGGAGCTGTTTTTT CSVWQTNTGELFF
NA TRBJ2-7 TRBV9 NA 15 TGTGCCAGCAGCGTAGGGGAGAGTCAGTCCTACGAGCAGTACTTC CASSVGESQSYEQYF
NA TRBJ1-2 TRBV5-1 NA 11 TGCGCCAGCAGCTCCATAGGAGGCTACACCTTC CASSSIGGYTF
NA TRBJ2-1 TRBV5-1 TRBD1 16 TGCGCCAGCAGCGGGAGTGGAGGACAGGCCTACAATGAGCAGTTCTTC CASSGSGGQAYNEQFF
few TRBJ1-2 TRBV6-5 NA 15 TGTGCCAGCAGTTACCCCTCGGGGGGCGGCTATGGCTACACCTTC CASSYPSGGGYGYTF
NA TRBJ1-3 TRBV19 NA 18 TGTGCCAGTACCCGGAGGCAATCAGGGTTCAACTCTGGAAACACCATATATTTT CASTRRQSGFNSGNTIYF
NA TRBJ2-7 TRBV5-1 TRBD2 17 TGCGCCAGCAGCTCTAGAGCGGGAGGGCCGGTTGAGGACGAGCAGTACTTC CASSSRAGGPVEDEQYF
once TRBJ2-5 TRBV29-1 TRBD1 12 TGCAGCGTAAGACAGGGATATGAGACCCAGTACTTC CSVRQGYETQYF
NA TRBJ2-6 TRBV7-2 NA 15 TGTGCCAGCAGCTTAGGTCCCTCTGGGGCCAACGTCCTGACTTTC CASSLGPSGANVLTF
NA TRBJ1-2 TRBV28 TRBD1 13 TGTGCCAGCAGGAGGGACAGAATATATGGCTACACCTTC CASRRDRIYGYTF